Below, 14 T cell receptor beta chains from the same sample are listed, as sequenced in a study of CD8 T cells in ankylosing spondylitis. TCRdb recomputed calls from the 5' RACE reads with MiXCR, one row per CDR3 protein. This table has some 220,000 distinct CDR3 sequences, over 7% appearing once. The specimen sequenced was blood, either unsorted or a sorted T cell fraction (not recorded which). These receptor sequences come from a female donor with ankylosing spondylitis or in good health (not recorded which).

This clonotype was counted at least ten times. The V call is TRBV25-1, the J call TRBJ1-2; D perhaps matches TRBD1 (6 bases). This CDR3 has 14 amino acids. CDR1 MGHDK and CDR2 SYGVNS come from the germline V gene. Trimming cost V 5 bases and J 6 bases, with 16 bases left between them. CDR3 coding DNA: TGTGCCAGCAGTACGCAACAGGGACTAGATGGCTACACCTTC. Residues: CASSTQQGLDGYTF.

J is TRBJ1-3 and V is TRBV11-2; no definite D call. The CDR3 has 16 amino acids. Trimming removed 0 bases at V and 0 bases at J, with 9 bases between. In germline, CDR1 is SGHAT, CDR2 FQNNGV. The CDR3 sequence: CASSLDWVISGNTIYF. CDR3 in DNA: TGTGCCAGCAGCTTAGATTGGGTGATCTCTGGAAACACCATATATTTT. The entire variable domain, with the rest obtained from reference TRBV11-2 and TRBJ1-3, is as follows: EAGVAQSPRYKIIEKRQSVAFWCNPISGHATLYWYQQILGQGPKLLIQFQNNGVVDDSQLPKDRFSAERLKGVDSTLKIQPAKLEDSAVYLCASSLDWVISGNTIYFGEGSWLTVV.

This clonotype was counted a few times. The rearrangement joins TRBV7-9 to TRBJ2-1; tentatively, D is TRBD1 (6 bases). This CDR3 comprises 14 residues. Germline values: CDR1 SEHNR, CDR2 FQNEAQ (reference sequence). The V end was cut by 5 bases, the J end by 0 bases, with 8 bases between. The CDR3 DNA is TGTGCCAGCAGCGGGGACATCTCCTACAATGAGCAGTTCTTC. Amino acid sequence: CASSGDISYNEQFF.

This clonotype has only a few counts. The chain links TRBV29-1 to TRBJ1-2; D might be TRBD1 (5 bases). Germline V CDR1 and CDR2: SQVTM, ANQGSEA. CDR3 length equals 13 residues. This CDR3 reads CTSTPGQGDGYTF. The CDR3 DNA sequence: TGCACCTCAACCCCGGGGCAGGGCGATGGCTACACCTTC.

Notes on this clonotype: A much larger clone sits a single nucleotide away, making a read error possible. This chain joins TRBV12-3 or TRBV12-4 and TRBJ1-1; TRBD1 agrees at 10 bases. This CDR3 has 15 amino acids. The CDR3 DNA sequence: TGTGTCAGCAGCTCACGGGACAGGGGGAACACTGAAGCTTTCTTT. This sequence encodes CVSSSRDRGNTEAFF.

This sequence joins TRBV5-4 and TRBJ2-1; TRBD2 is a possible D gene (5 bases). V gave up 3 bases and J gave up 0 bases, with 13 bases separating them. The CDR3 runs to 16 residues. The germline gives CDR1 SGHNT, CDR2 YYREEE (reference sequence). The CDR3 DNA is TGTGCCAGCAGCTACCCGGGAACCCGCTCCTACAATGAGCAGTTCTTC. It specifies CASSYPGTRSYNEQFF.

This clonotype was detected many times. The junction departs from the called germline gene at one end, perhaps through a read error. The V gene is TRBV4-3, the J gene TRBJ2-1; 7 bases agree with TRBD2. Germline V gives CDR1 LGHNA, CDR2 YSLEER. The CDR3 extends over 13 amino acids. The CDR3 loop is CASSQDGSSGPVF. CDR3 in DNA: TGCGCCAGCAGCCAAGATGGATCTAGCGGACCGGTCTTC.

The genes are TRBV3-1 and TRBJ1-4, with 12 bases fitting TRBD1. The V segment lost 4 bases and the J segment 7 bases; nucleotides outside the gene matches: 7. CDR3 length: 16 amino acids. Germline V gives CDR1 LGHDT, CDR2 YNNKEL (reference sequence). The CDR3: CASSPRRDRGREKLFF. The CDR3 region has the DNA TGTGCCAGCAGCCCTCGTCGGGACAGGGGGCGTGAAAAACTGTTTTTT. Based on the CDR3 plus reference TRBV3-1 and TRBJ1-4, the full variable domain is DTAVSQTPKYLVTQMGNDKSIKCEQNLGHDTMYWYKQDSKKFLKIMFSYNNKELIINETVPNRFSPKSPDKAHLNLHINSLELGDSAVYFCASSPRRDRGREKLFFGSGTQLSVL.

The chain has TRBV15 and TRBJ2-1; 16 nucleotides agree with TRBD2. Germline CDR1 and CDR2: LNHNV and YYDKDF (reference sequence). V lost 3 bases, J lost 7 bases, and 3 bases stayed unmatched. This CDR3 is 16 amino acids long. The CDR3 DNA is TGTGCCACCAGCAGGCCGGGACTAGCGGGAGGGAATGAGCAGTTCTTC. Translation gives CATSRPGLAGGNEQFF. The whole variable domain, filled in from reference TRBV15 and TRBJ2-1, reads DAMVIQNPRYQVTQFGKPVTLSCSQTLNHNVMYWYQQKSSQAPKLLFHYYDKDFNNEADTPDNFQSRRPNTSFCFLDIRSPGLGDTAMYLCATSRPGLAGGNEQFFGPGTRLTVL.

This clonotype was detected ten times or more. The chain joins TRBV20-1 to TRBJ2-5; a weak D match, TRBD2 (6 bases). The CDR3 runs 15 residues. The ends were cut back, 4 bases at V and 1 base at J, with 16 bases in the middle. Germline V gene lookup returns CDR1 DFQATT and CDR2 SNEGSKA (reference sequence). The CDR3 DNA is TGCAGTGCTAACCAGCCCGCTAGCGTCCAAGAGACCCAGTACTTC. Its translation is CSANQPASVQETQYF.

This clonotype was detected many times. The chain links TRBV7-2 to TRBJ2-7; D might be TRBD2 (6 bases). Trimming left V 1 base short and J 2 bases short, with 9 bases between. The length of the CDR3 is 14 residues. The germline CDR1 and CDR2 sequences are SGHTA and FQGNSA. This CDR3 is CASSLGRGTYEQYF. CDR3 bases: TGTGCCAGCAGCTTAGGTCGGGGGACCTACGAGCAGTACTTC.

The sample holds many counts of this clonotype. The V gene is TRBV6-1, the J gene TRBJ2-2; D is tentatively TRBD1 or TRBD2 (5 bases each). CDR3 length: 15 amino acids. Germline V gives CDR1 MNHNS, CDR2 SASEGT. Trimming removed 6 bases from V and 7 bases from J, with 18 bases in between. The CDR3 is CASRRPQEVGGELFF. As DNA, the CDR3 is TGTGCCAGCAGGCGGCCACAGGAGGTCGGCGGGGAGCTGTTTTTT.

This clonotype came up many times. The rearrangement links TRBV5-1 to TRBJ2-1, with 10 nucleotides matching TRBD1. CDR1 SGHRS and CDR2 YFSETQ come from the germline V gene. The CDR3 has 17 residues. J gave up 2 bases and V 3 bases, and 8 bases lay outside the gene matches. Written as DNA, the CDR3 is TGCGCCAGCAGCTCGCTCACCGGGACAGGGGCCTACAATGAGCAGTTCTTC. This gives the protein CASSSLTGTGAYNEQFF.

This clonotype came up a few times. This chain uses TRBV20-1 with TRBJ2-3; TRBD2 matches 8 bases. After removal of 0 bases from V and 2 bases from J, the junction contained 10 bases not matched to a gene. This CDR3 has 17 amino acids. Germline assignment: CDR1 DFQATT and CDR2 SNEGSKA (reference sequence). Here the CDR3 DNA reads TGCAGTGCTAGAGATCGGAGAACTAGCGGATACACAGATACGCAGTATTTT. Translated: CSARDRRTSGYTDTQYF.